The rows below give T cell receptor beta chains drawn from one sample of a study of response to subunit inactivated influenza vaccine. TCRdb processed the RT-PCR reads anew with MiXCR; each CDR3 protein has one entry. Found here are around 540,000 distinct CDR3 sequences, about 11% of them singletons; the top ten hold 10%. The material was PBMCs from blood, obtained on the day of vaccination. These receptor sequences come from a man aged 50-60 years who received an inactivated influenza vaccine. Each CDR3 is given with its conserved first and last residue. Fields, in order: V gene, J gene, CDR3 length, clone size, D gene, CDR3 DNA, CDR3 protein. The D gene is left open where the match is weak. Rows give clone size only sometimes, using once, few, many, or a class for an expanded clone.

>TRBV6-6|TRBJ2-7|12|few|NA
TGTGCCAGCAGTTACGCAGGGTCGGAGCAGTACTTC
CASSYAGSEQYF
>TRBV12-3/TRBV12-4|TRBJ2-1|17|NA|NA
TGTGCCAGCAGTTTTAAAATGATTACTCGCTCCTACAATGAGCAGTTCTTC
CASSFKMITRSYNEQFF
>TRBV5-1|TRBJ1-1|16|few|NA
TGCGCCAGCAGCTTGACACCAACAGTAATGAACACTGAAGCTTTCTTT
CASSLTPTVMNTEAFF
>TRBV20-1|TRBJ2-2|14|few|NA
TGCAGTGCGCCGACTAGTGAAAACACCGGGGAGCTGTTTTTT
CSAPTSENTGELFF
>TRBV9|TRBJ2-1|17|NA|NA
TGTGCCAGCAGCTCACCTCCGGGACTCAGCTCCTACAATGAGCAGTTCTTC
CASSSPPGLSSYNEQFF
>TRBV6-5|TRBJ2-5|13|NA|NA
TGTGCCAGCAGTTACCGGCTAGCAGAGACCCAGTACTTC
CASSYRLAETQYF
>TRBV10-3|TRBJ2-1|14|NA|NA
TGTGCCATCAGTGCCAACCGGGAAGCAAATGAGCAGTTCTTC
CAISANREANEQFF
>TRBV12-3/TRBV12-4|TRBJ2-1|15|NA|NA
TGTGCCAGCACCCAACTATCGGGACTTTCAAATGAGCAGTTCTTC
CASTQLSGLSNEQFF
>TRBV18|TRBJ2-7|14|many|TRBD1
TGTGCCAGCTCACGTGGACAGGGTAGCTACGAGCAGTACTTC
CASSRGQGSYEQYF
>TRBV20-1|TRBJ2-6|15|NA|TRBD1
TGCAGTGCTCTCGGACAGGGCTCTGGGGCCAACGTCCTGACTTTC
CSALGQGSGANVLTF
>TRBV11-2|TRBJ2-6|20|NA|TRBD1
TGTGCCAGCAGTCATGGAGTAAGCACAGGGGGCCTCTCTGGGGCCAACGTCCTGACTTTC
CASSHGVSTGGLSGANVLTF
>TRBV7-2|TRBJ2-7|14|few|TRBD2
TGTGCCAGCAGCCGTAGCGGGGAAGGCTACGAGCAGTACTTC
CASSRSGEGYEQYF
>TRBV20-1|TRBJ2-7|19|few|TRBD2
TGCAGTGCTGAGATGGGTGAGTCAGGGACTAGCGGGACTGAGGAGAAGCAGTACTTC
CSAEMGESGTSGTEEKQYF
>TRBV9|TRBJ2-1|19|many|TRBD2
TGTGCCAGCAGCACTAGTAGAGACCGGGACTATGTCCCCTACAATGAGCAGTTCTTC
CASSTSRDRDYVPYNEQFF
>TRBV4-3|TRBJ1-4|15|few|NA
TGCGCCAGCAGCCAAGATACCAGGGGTACTGAAAAACTGTTTTTT
CASSQDTRGTEKLFF
>TRBV20-1|TRBJ2-1|16|NA|TRBD2
TGCAGTGCTAGATCCTCACTAGCGGGAGATTTAAATGAGCAGTTCTTC
CSARSSLAGDLNEQFF
>TRBV7-2|TRBJ2-1|15|few|NA
TGTGCCAGCAGGAAAACGGGAGACTTAAGGAATGAGCAGTTCTTC
CASRKTGDLRNEQFF
>TRBV20-1|TRBJ2-1|15|few|NA
TGCAGTGCTATTCAGGCGGAGAACTCCTACAATGAGCAGTTCTTC
CSAIQAENSYNEQFF
>TRBV7-9|TRBJ2-3|16|many|TRBD2
TGTGCCAGCAGCCCTCCCGGACTAGAAGGCCCTGGGGAGCAGTATTTT
CASSPPGLEGPGEQYF
>TRBV29-1|TRBJ2-2|12|NA|NA
TGCAGCGTTGCTGCTTGGACCGGGGAGCTGTTTTTT
CSVAAWTGELFF
>TRBV18|TRBJ1-2|14|few|TRBD1
TGTGCCAGCTCGAAGGTTGACAGGGGCTATGGCTACACCTTC
CASSKVDRGYGYTF
>TRBV12-3/TRBV12-4|TRBJ1-5|15|few|NA
TGTGCCAGCAGTTTCCAGCAAGGGGTGAATCAGCCCCAGCATTTT
CASSFQQGVNQPQHF
>TRBV12-3/TRBV12-4|TRBJ1-1|13|few|NA
TGTGCCAGCAGTTTGACCGACGGAACTGAAGCTTTCTTT
CASSLTDGTEAFF
>TRBV9|TRBJ2-7|12|few|NA
TGTGCCAGCAGCGTAGACGGGTACGAGCAGTACTTC
CASSVDGYEQYF
>TRBV5-5|TRBJ1-4|14|few|TRBD1
TGTGCCAGCAGCGTGGGACAGGGTCGCGAAAAACTGTTTTTT
CASSVGQGREKLFF
>TRBV11-3|TRBJ2-2|15|many|NA
TGTGCCAGCAGCTTAGGCAGGACAAACACCGGGGAGCTGTTTTTT
CASSLGRTNTGELFF
>TRBV9|TRBJ1-1|14|NA|TRBD1
TGTGCCAGCACCAGGGGGACAAGGCATACTGAAGCTTTCTTT
CASTRGTRHTEAFF
>TRBV6-2/TRBV6-3|TRBJ1-2|24|few|NA
TGTGCCAGCAGTTACTCGAAAGGGCCGGGAAAATCCCTGGTCGAACTACTCCGAGAAAGAGGCTACACCTTC
CASSYSKGPGKSLVELLRERGYTF
>TRBV12-3/TRBV12-4|TRBJ2-1|15|many|TRBD2
TGTGCCAGCAGTCGAGTAGCGGGGGGGCGCGGTGAGCAGTTCTTC
CASSRVAGGRGEQFF
>TRBV4-3|TRBJ2-2|15|many|NA
TGCGCCAGCAGCCAAGAGTTGGGCGGCACCGGGGAGCTGTTTTTT
CASSQELGGTGELFF
>TRBV28|TRBJ1-2|14|NA|NA
TGTGCCAGCAGGGGGCCGGCAGATCCAGGCGGCTACACCTTC
CASRGPADPGGYTF
>TRBV6-1|TRBJ2-5|15|NA|NA
TGTGCCAGCAGTGATCCGGCAGTGATCAGGGAGACCCAGTACTTC
CASSDPAVIRETQYF
>TRBV6-2/TRBV6-3|TRBJ1-5|16|NA|TRBD1
TGTGCCAGCAGGGGGACAGGCCCCGTCCGGAATCAGCCCCAGCATTTT
CASRGTGPVRNQPQHF
>TRBV7-2|TRBJ2-1|14|NA|NA
TGTGCCAGCAGCTTAGCAACACACGGGAATGAGCAGTTCTTC
CASSLATHGNEQFF
>TRBV7-3|TRBJ2-2|16|NA|NA
TGTGCCAGCAGCTTAGGGGGCTTGAGAGGAACCGGGGAGCTGTTTTTT
CASSLGGLRGTGELFF
>TRBV6-2/TRBV6-3|TRBJ2-1|17|few|NA
TGTGCCAGCAGTTACCCACGGGACATCCCCTTAGAGGGTGAGCAGTTCTTC
CASSYPRDIPLEGEQFF
>TRBV7-8|TRBJ2-5|15|once|NA
TGTGCCAGCAGCTTAGTTTCCAGGTCGAAAGAGACCCAGTACTTC
CASSLVSRSKETQYF
>TRBV20-1|TRBJ2-3|16|NA|TRBD2
TGCAGTGCTCAAACCCCGACTAGCGGCCCCACAGATACGCAGTATTTT
CSAQTPTSGPTDTQYF
>TRBV4-1|TRBJ1-3|15|NA|NA
TGCGCCAGCAGCCAAGGTCTGCTCTCTGGAAACACCATATATTTT
CASSQGLLSGNTIYF
>TRBV12-3/TRBV12-4|TRBJ1-6|15|many|NA
TGTGCCAGCAGTTTTCTGAGCTCCTATAATTCACCCCTCCACTTT
CASSFLSSYNSPLHF
>TRBV3-1|TRBJ1-4|14|few|NA
TGTGCCAGCAGCCAAACCGTTTCGAATGAAAAACTGTTTTTT
CASSQTVSNEKLFF
>TRBV4-3|TRBJ2-5|14|many|NA
TGCGCCAGCAGCCAAGATCAGCGGGAAGAGACCCAGTACTTC
CASSQDQREETQYF
>TRBV28|TRBJ2-7|13|NA|NA
TGTGCCAGCGCTAAAGGGGACTCCTACGAGCAGTACTTC
CASAKGDSYEQYF
>TRBV11-1|TRBJ2-1|12|NA|NA
TGTGCCAGCAGCTTAGTCCAGGATGAGCAGTTCTTC
CASSLVQDEQFF
>TRBV15|TRBJ2-2|17|few|TRBD2
TGTGCCACCAGCCAGACTAGCGGGAGGACGAACACCGGGGAGCTGTTTTTT
CATSQTSGRTNTGELFF
>TRBV18|TRBJ2-5|17|NA|TRBD1
TGTGCCAGCTCACTAGACACCTTGACAGGGTTGCAAGAGACCCAGTACTTC
CASSLDTLTGLQETQYF
>TRBV6-1|TRBJ2-2|16|NA|NA
TGTGCCAGCAAAAAGAACCGGGCTCTGAACACCGGGGAGCTGTTTTTT
CASKKNRALNTGELFF
>TRBV28|TRBJ1-5|15|many|NA
TGTGCCAGCAGTTTGGGCCTGACCGGGAATCAGCCCCAGCATTTT
CASSLGLTGNQPQHF
>TRBV7-2|TRBJ1-1|15|few|TRBD1
TGTGCCAGCAGCTCATTCGACAGGGTGAACACTGAAGCTTTCTTT
CASSSFDRVNTEAFF
>TRBV4-3|TRBJ2-1|15|NA|TRBD2
TGCGCCAGCAGCCAAGATGGGACTAGCGTTCATGAGCAGTTCTTC
CASSQDGTSVHEQFF
>TRBV4-2|TRBJ1-1|18|NA|NA
TGTGCCAGCAGCCAAGAGGAACAGGGAATAGGGGTGAACACTGAAGCTTTCTTT
CASSQEEQGIGVNTEAFF
>TRBV12-3/TRBV12-4|TRBJ1-2|14|NA|NA
TGTGCCAGCAGTTTAGCAACAGGAATGGATGGCTACACCTTC
CASSLATGMDGYTF
>TRBV3-1|TRBJ2-7|15|NA|NA
TGTGCCAGCAGCCAAAACGGGTTAGTCCCCTACGAGCAGTACTTC
CASSQNGLVPYEQYF
>TRBV21-1|TRBJ2-1|19|NA|NA
TGTGCCAGCAGCACGGCAGGGGGCCGGACTAGCGGGGCTCACAATGAGCAGTTCTTC
CASSTAGGRTSGAHNEQFF
>TRBV29-1|TRBJ2-3|12|many|NA
TGCAGTGCGGGCAGGAGCACAGATACGCAGTATTTT
CSAGRSTDTQYF
>TRBV11-2|TRBJ2-1|16|many|TRBD2
TGTGCCAGCAGCTTAGGCGCGCGGGAGGAATACAATGAGCAGTTCTTC
CASSLGAREEYNEQFF
>TRBV12-3/TRBV12-4|TRBJ2-3|15|many|TRBD1
TGTGCCAGCAGTTCACCGGGACAGGGGGAAGGAACGCAGTATTTT
CASSSPGQGEGTQYF